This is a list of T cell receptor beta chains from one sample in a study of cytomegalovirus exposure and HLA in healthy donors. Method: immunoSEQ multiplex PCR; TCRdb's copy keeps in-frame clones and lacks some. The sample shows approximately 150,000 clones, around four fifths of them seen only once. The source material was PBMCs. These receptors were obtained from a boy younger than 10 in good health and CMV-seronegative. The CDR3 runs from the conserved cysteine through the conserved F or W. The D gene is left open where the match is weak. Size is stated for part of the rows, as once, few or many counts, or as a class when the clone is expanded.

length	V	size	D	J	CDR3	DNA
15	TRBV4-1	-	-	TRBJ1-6	CASSQVPGVGAPLHF	TGCGCCAGCAGCCAAGTCCCAGGGGTTGGGGCCCCCCTCCACTTT
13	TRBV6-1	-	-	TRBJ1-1	CASRRPGTQGAFF	TGTGCCAGCCGCCGGCCAGGGACACAAGGAGCTTTCTTT
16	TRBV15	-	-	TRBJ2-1	CATSRQGGLVFNEQFF	TGTGCCACCAGCAGACAAGGCGGGCTAGTTTTCAATGAGCAGTTCTTC
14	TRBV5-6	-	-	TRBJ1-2	CASSPNTGTYGYTF	TGTGCCAGCAGCCCGAACACAGGGACCTATGGCTACACCTTC
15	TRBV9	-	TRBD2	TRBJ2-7	CASSVAREGLYEQYF	TGTGCCAGCAGCGTAGCCCGGGAGGGACTCTACGAGCAGTACTTC
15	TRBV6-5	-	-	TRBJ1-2	CASRKSQGFNYGYTF	TGTGCCAGCAGAAAATCTCAGGGGTTTAACTATGGCTACACCTTC
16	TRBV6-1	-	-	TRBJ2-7	CASSAFRAAPGYEQYF	TGTGCCAGCAGTGCATTCAGGGCAGCCCCTGGCTACGAGCAGTACTTC
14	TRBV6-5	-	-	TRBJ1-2	CASSEGDRNYGYTF	TGTGCCAGCAGTGAGGGCGACAGGAACTATGGCTACACCTTC
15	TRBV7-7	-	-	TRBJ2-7	CASSPSGRGAYEQYF	TGTGCCAGCAGCCCCAGTGGGCGGGGCGCCTACGAGCAGTACTTC
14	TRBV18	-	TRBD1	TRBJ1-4	CASSPDRAAEKLFF	TGTGCCAGCTCACCGGACAGGGCTGCGGAAAAACTGTTTTTT
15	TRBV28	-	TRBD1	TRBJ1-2	CASSSPGQGYNGYTF	TGTGCCAGCAGTTCCCCGGGACAGGGGTATAATGGCTACACCTTC
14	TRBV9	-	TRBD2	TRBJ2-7	CVSSVSIPGGEQYF	TGTGTCAGCAGCGTCTCCATACCGGGGGGCGAGCAGTACTTC
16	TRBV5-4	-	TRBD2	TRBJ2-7	CASSKISGVSYDEQYF	TGTGCCAGCAGCAAAATTAGCGGGGTTAGTTACGACGAGCAGTACTTC
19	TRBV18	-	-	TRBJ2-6	CASSPLAGTPRSGANVLTF	TGTGCCAGCTCACCACTGGCCGGGACACCTAGATCTGGGGCCAACGTCCTGACTTTC
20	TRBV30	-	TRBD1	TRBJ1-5	CAWNDLGPGQGYPGNQPQHF	TGTGCCTGGAACGATCTAGGGCCGGGACAGGGTTACCCTGGCAATCAGCCCCAGCATTTT
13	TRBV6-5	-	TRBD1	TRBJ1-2	CASRLQGAGGYTF	TGTGCCAGCAGATTACAGGGGGCTGGTGGCTACACCTTC
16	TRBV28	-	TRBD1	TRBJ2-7	CASSLPIQGHYYEQYF	TGTGCCAGCAGTTTACCAATACAGGGGCACTACTACGAGCAGTACTTC
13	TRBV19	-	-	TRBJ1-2	CATSRGPGYGYTF	TGTGCCACCTCGCGGGGACCGGGGTATGGCTACACCTTC
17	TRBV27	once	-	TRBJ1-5	CASSLSSRDRGNQPQHF	TGTGCCAGCAGTTTATCAAGCAGGGATCGGGGCAATCAGCCCCAGCATTTT
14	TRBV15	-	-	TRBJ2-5	CATSRRDGEETQYF	TGTGCCACCAGCAGGCGGGACGGAGAAGAGACCCAGTACTTC
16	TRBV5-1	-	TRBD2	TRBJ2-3	CASSKGLAGGTDTQYF	TGCGCCAGCAGCAAGGGACTAGCGGGGGGGACAGATACGCAGTATTTT
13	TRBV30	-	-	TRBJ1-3	CAWRRASGNTIYF	TGTGCCTGGAGGAGGGCCTCTGGAAACACCATATATTTT
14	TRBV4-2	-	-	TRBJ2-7	CASSQDGPIGEQYF	TGTGCCAGCAGCCAAGATGGGCCCATCGGCGAGCAGTACTTC
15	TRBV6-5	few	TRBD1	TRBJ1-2	CASSYEGTGDHGYTF	TGTGCCAGCAGTTATGAGGGGACAGGGGACCATGGCTACACCTTC
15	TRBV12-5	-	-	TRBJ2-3	CASDQGQGGSDTQYF	TGTGCTAGTGACCAGGGCCAGGGTGGATCCGATACGCAGTATTTT
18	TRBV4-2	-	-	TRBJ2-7	CASSQESVGRGSSYEQYF	TGTGCCAGCAGCCAAGAATCCGTCGGCAGGGGTTCGTCCTACGAGCAGTACTTC
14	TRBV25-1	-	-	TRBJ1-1	CASSDSGAYTEAFF	TGTGCCAGCAGTGATTCGGGAGCGTACACTGAAGCTTTCTTT
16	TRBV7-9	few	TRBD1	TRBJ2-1	CSSSLGTASSYNEQFF	TGTTCCAGCAGCTTAGGGACAGCGAGCTCCTACAATGAGCAGTTCTTC
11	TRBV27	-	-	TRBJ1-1	CASTSNTEAFF	TGTGCCAGCACCTCGAACACTGAAGCTTTCTTT
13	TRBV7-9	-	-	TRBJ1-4	CASSRGGAGKLFF	TGTGCCAGCAGTCGCGGAGGGGCGGGGAAACTGTTTTTT
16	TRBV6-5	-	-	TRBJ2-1	CASSYFPSARYNEQFF	TGTGCCAGCAGTTACTTTCCTAGCGCGAGGTACAATGAGCAGTTCTTC
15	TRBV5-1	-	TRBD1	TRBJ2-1	CASSLRDRGRREQFF	TGCGCCAGCAGCCTTAGGGACAGGGGGCGTAGGGAGCAGTTCTTC
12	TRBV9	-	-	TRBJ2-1	CASSVPRGRLFF	TGTGCCAGCAGCGTACCGCGGGGGCGCTTGTTCTTC